These 16 T cell receptor beta chains share one sample of origin, sequenced in a study of shared clonotypes between healthy human individuals. The naive CD8 subset, CD45RO-negative cells positively selected for CCR7, excluded terminally differentiated effector memory CD45RA+ cells. TCRdb's table, derived via immunoSEQ multiplex PCR, lists solely in-frame clones and lacks some. Among roughly 590,000 clones listed, roughly 95% were seen once. The sequenced sample consisted of naive CD8+ T cells sorted from blood. These receptors all stem from a woman between 25 and 40 years old in good health.

This rearrangement joins TRBV20-1 to TRBJ1-1, with a tentative D call TRBD1 (5 bases). CDR3 length: 10 residues. Germline lookup yields CDR1 DFQATT and CDR2 SNEGSKA (reference sequence). The CDR3 is CKQEGPGAFF. In DNA, the CDR3 is TGCAAACAGGAGGGTCCCGGAGCTTTCTTT.

The chain has TRBV29-1 and TRBJ2-7, with D maybe TRBD1 (5 bases). Looked up from germline, CDR1 is SQVTM and CDR2 is ANQGSEA. The CDR3 is made up of 16 amino acids. V was clipped by 1 base and J by 0 bases, with 16 bases between them. CDR3 nucleotides: TGCAGCGTTGAAGGGTTGTCAGGGTTAAGCTCCTACGAGCAGTACTTC. Translated: CSVEGLSGLSSYEQYF.

This chain joins TRBV5-4 and TRBJ1-1, with 11 positions matching TRBD1. CDR1 SGHNT and CDR2 YYREEE come from the germline V gene (reference sequence). The CDR3 totals 14 residues. Trimming removed 9 bases from V and 5 bases from J; junction bases left unmatched: 9. The CDR3 loop is CAIEVRDRGTEAFF. The DNA of the CDR3 is TGTGCCATAGAAGTCCGGGACAGGGGGACTGAAGCTTTCTTT.

This clone appeared once. The chain joins TRBV5-1 to TRBJ2-1; 12 bases agree with TRBD1. Trimming cost V 4 bases and J 8 bases; bases outside gene matches: 7. The CDR3 is made up of 15 amino acids. CDR1 is SGHRS, CDR2 YFSETQ, per germline. CDR3 nucleotides: TGCGCCAGCAGCCCTCGGGACAGGGGGCGGGATGAGCAGTTCTTC. Its translation: CASSPRDRGRDEQFF.

V gene TRBV7-2 combines with J gene TRBJ1-5; D may be TRBD1 (6 bases). The V gene lost 3 bases and the J gene lost 0 bases, with 12 bases spanning the gap. This CDR3 spans 16 amino acids. Germline loops: CDR1 SGHTA, CDR2 FQGNSA. CDR3 residues: CASSLLGTSSNQPQHF. DNA for the CDR3: TGTGCCAGCAGCTTGCTCGGGACATCTAGCAATCAGCCCCAGCATTTT.

The chain carries TRBV28 and TRBJ2-5; 7 bases fit TRBD1. This CDR3 region has 13 residues. The ends lost 4 bases at V and 4 bases at J; junction bases unmatched: 3. The germline gives CDR1 MDHEN, CDR2 SYDVKM. The CDR3 coding sequence is TGTGCCAGCAGTTCTTACAGGGGAGAGACCCAGTACTTC. This codes for CASSSYRGETQYF. The variable domain in full, with the rest retrieved from reference TRBV28 and TRBJ2-5, is DVKVTQSSRYLVKRTGEKVFLECVQDMDHENMFWYRQDPGLGLRLIYFSYDVKMKEKGDIPEGYSVSREKKERFSLILESASTNQTSMYLCASSSYRGETQYFGPGTRLLVL.

The sample holds one count of this clone. CDR3 nucleotide sequence: TGTGCCAGCAGCCCAGGGACAGCAACTAATGAAAAACTGTTTTTT. Its translation: CASSPGTATNEKLFF. The V call is TRBV27, the J call TRBJ1-4; 7 bases map to TRBD1. CDR3 length equals 15 residues. CDR1 and CDR2 (germline): MNHEY, SMNVEV (reference sequence). The V and J ends lost 6 bases and 0 bases, in that order; junction bases with no gene match: 4.

The CDR3 DNA reads as TGTGCCAGCAGCGCCGGTGACGGGGAGCTGTTTTTT. It encodes CASSAGDGELFF. The V and J genes are TRBV7-9 and TRBJ2-2; no clear D gene. The CDR3 is made up of 12 amino acids. V shed 5 bases and J shed 7 bases, with 8 bases lying between them. Germline V gene lookup returns CDR1 SEHNR and CDR2 FQNEAQ (reference sequence).

The chain has TRBV11-2 and TRBJ1-2; maybe TRBD1 (6 bases). V was shortened by 2 bases and J by 4 bases, with 17 bases between the two germline ends. Looked up from germline, CDR1 is SGHAT and CDR2 is FQNNGV. The CDR3 totals 16 residues. The chain's CDR3 is CASSLPTRGAGYGYTF. CDR3 DNA: TGTGCCAGCAGCTTACCAACGAGGGGGGCTGGCTATGGCTACACCTTC.

The J gene is TRBJ1-2, the V gene TRBV4-1, with unresolved D. Germline V gene sequence: CDR1 MGHRA, CDR2 YSYEKL. The V gene lost 1 base and the J gene lost 1 base, with 7 bases spanning the gap. This CDR3 has 14 amino acids. Here the CDR3 DNA reads TGCGCCAGCAGCCAAGTGGCCAGTAACTATGGCTACACCTTC. This gives the protein CASSQVASNYGYTF.

J is TRBJ1-2 and V is TRBV29-1; D gene uncertain. The CDR3 consists of 11 residues. Germline assignment: CDR1 SQVTM and CDR2 ANQGSEA. The V gene lost 2 bases and the J gene lost 6 bases, with 7 bases spanning the gap. As DNA, the CDR3 is TGCAGCGTTGAACCGGGGAATGGCTACACCTTC. It yields the protein CSVEPGNGYTF.

The chain joins TRBV9 to TRBJ2-1; D ambiguous. Germline CDR1 reads SGDLS; CDR2 reads YYNGEE. This CDR3 region has 13 residues. V was shortened by 0 bases and J by 6 bases, with 7 bases between the two germline ends. CDR3 residues: CASSVGWGNEQFF. The CDR3, as DNA: TGTGCCAGCAGCGTAGGCTGGGGCAATGAGCAGTTCTTC.

The CDR3 DNA sequence: TGCGCCAGCAGCCTTCTATATGGGACTAGCAGTTACGAGCAGTACTTC. This sequence encodes CASSLLYGTSSYEQYF. The chain recombines TRBV4-1 with TRBJ2-7; 9 nucleotides line up with TRBD2. V dropped 4 bases and J dropped 4; count of bases not matched to a gene: 11. Germline V CDR1 and CDR2: MGHRA, YSYEKL. This CDR3 region has 16 residues.

This chain joins TRBV2 and TRBJ2-1; 7 bases are shared with TRBD2. The CDR3 runs to 19 residues. V gave up 2 bases and J gave up 0 bases; unmatched junction bases: 13. Germline V gene sequence: CDR1 SNHLY, CDR2 FYNNEI. CDR3 DNA: TGTGCCAGCAGTGAACGGCTAGCGGAACTCCCTCGCTCCTACAATGAGCAGTTCTTC. Its translation: CASSERLAELPRSYNEQFF.

The rearrangement uses TRBV6-6 and TRBJ2-7; 12 bases match TRBD2. This CDR3 has 13 residues. V shed 6 bases, J shed 7 bases, and the junction held 4 bases outside the gene matches. Per the germline V gene, CDR1 is MNHNY and CDR2 is SVGAGI (reference sequence). The CDR3 reads CASSPGTSGEQYF. CDR3 DNA: TGTGCCAGCAGCCCCGGGACTAGCGGGGAGCAGTACTTC.

The chain couples TRBV15 to TRBJ1-1, with TRBD1 as a possible D gene (5 bases). The CDR3 is 13 residues long. Germline CDR1 reads LNHNV; CDR2 reads YYDKDF (reference sequence). Deletions cut 3 bases from V and 3 bases from J, with 8 bases between. CDR3 sequence reads: CATSRQGYTEAFF. DNA for the CDR3: TGTGCCACCAGCAGGCAGGGTTACACTGAAGCTTTCTTT. Using reference TRBV15 and TRBJ1-1 for the parts outside the CDR3, the full variable domain is DAMVIQNPRYQVTQFGKPVTLSCSQTLNHNVMYWYQQKSSQAPKLLFHYYDKDFNNEADTPDNFQSRRPNTSFCFLDIRSPGLGDTAMYLCATSRQGYTEAFFGQGTRLTVV.